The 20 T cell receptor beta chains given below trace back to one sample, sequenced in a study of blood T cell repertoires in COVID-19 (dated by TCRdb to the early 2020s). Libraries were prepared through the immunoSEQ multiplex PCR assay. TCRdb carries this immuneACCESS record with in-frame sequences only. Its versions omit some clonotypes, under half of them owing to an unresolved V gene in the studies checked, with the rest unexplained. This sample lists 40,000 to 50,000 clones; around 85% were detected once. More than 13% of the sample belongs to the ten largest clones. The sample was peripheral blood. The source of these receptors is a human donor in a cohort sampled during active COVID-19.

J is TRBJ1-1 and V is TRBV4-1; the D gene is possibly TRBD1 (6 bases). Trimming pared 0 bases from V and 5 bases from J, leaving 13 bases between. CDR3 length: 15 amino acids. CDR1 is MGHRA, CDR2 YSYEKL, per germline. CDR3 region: CASSQEAGGRTEAFF. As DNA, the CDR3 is TGCGCCAGCAGCCAAGAGGCGGGGGGCAGAACTGAAGCTTTCTTT.

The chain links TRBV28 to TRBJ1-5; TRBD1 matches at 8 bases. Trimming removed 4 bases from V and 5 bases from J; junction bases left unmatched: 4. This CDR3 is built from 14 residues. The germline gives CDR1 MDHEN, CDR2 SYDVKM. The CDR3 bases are TGTGCCAGCAGTTGGGGACAGGACGATCAGCCCCAGCATTTT. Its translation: CASSWGQDDQPQHF.

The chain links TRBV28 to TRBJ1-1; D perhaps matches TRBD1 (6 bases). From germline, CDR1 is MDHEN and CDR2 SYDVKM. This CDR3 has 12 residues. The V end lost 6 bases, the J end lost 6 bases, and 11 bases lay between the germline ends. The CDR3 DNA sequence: TGTGCCAGCAGCGTACAGGGAGCTGAAGCTTTCTTT. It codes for CASSVQGAEAFF.

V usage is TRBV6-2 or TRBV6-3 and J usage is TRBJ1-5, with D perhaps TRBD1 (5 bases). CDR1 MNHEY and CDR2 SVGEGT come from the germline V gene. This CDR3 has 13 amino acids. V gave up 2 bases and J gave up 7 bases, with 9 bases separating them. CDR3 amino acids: CASSYRGTQPQHF. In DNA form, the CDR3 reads TGTGCCAGCAGTTACAGGGGCACCCAGCCCCAGCATTTT.

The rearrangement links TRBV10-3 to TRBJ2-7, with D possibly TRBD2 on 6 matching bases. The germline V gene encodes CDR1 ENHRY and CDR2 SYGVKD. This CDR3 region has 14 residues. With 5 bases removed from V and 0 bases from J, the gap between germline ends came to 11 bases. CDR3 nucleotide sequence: TGTGCCATCAGTAGCGGGCGGCCCTCCTACGAGCAGTACTTC. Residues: CAISSGRPSYEQYF.

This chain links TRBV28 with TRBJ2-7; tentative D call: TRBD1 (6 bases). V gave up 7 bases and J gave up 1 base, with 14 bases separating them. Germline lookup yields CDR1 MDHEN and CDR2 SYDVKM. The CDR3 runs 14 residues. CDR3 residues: CASTWGLQSYEQYF. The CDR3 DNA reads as TGTGCCAGCACCTGGGGGCTACAATCCTACGAGCAGTACTTC. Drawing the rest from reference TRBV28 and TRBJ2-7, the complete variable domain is DVKVTQSSRYLVKRTGEKVFLECVQDMDHENMFWYRQDPGLGLRLIYFSYDVKMKEKGDIPEGYSVSREKKERFSLILESASTNQTSMYLCASTWGLQSYEQYFGPGTRLTVT.

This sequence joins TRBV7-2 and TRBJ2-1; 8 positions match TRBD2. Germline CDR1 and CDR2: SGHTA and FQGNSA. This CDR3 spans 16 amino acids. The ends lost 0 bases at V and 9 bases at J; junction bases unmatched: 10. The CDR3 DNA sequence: TGTGCCAGCAGCTTAGCTTCGAGCGGGAGAGTGAGTGAGCAGTTCTTC. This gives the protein CASSLASSGRVSEQFF. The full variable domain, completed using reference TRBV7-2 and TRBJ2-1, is GAGVSQSPSNKVTEKGKDVELRCDPISGHTALYWYRQSLGQGLEFLIYFQGNSAPDKSGLPSDRFSAERTGGSVSTLTIQRTQQEDSAVYLCASSLASSGRVSEQFFGPGTRLTVL.

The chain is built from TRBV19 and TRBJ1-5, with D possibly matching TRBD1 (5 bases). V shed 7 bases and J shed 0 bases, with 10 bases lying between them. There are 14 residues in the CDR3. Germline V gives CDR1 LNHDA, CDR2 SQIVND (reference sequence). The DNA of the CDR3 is TGTGCCAGTAACCGGGGGAATAGCAATCAGCCCCAGCATTTT. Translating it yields CASNRGNSNQPQHF. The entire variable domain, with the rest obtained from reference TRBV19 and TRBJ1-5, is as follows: DGGITQSPKYLFRKEGQNVTLSCEQNLNHDAMYWYRQDPGQGLRLIYYSQIVNDFQKGDIAEGYSVSREKKESFPLTVTSAQKNPTAFYLCASNRGNSNQPQHFGDGTRLSIL.

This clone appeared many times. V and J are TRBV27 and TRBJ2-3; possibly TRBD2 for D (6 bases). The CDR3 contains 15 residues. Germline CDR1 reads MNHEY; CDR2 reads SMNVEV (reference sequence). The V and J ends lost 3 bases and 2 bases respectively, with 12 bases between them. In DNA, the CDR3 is TGTGCCAGCAGTTTCGGGGGTACCTCCACAGATACGCAGTATTTT. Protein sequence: CASSFGGTSTDTQYF.

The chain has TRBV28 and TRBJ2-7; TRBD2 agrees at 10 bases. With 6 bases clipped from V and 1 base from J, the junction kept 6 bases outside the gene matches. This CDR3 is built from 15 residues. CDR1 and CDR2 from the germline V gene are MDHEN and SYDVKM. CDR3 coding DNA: TGTGCCAGCAGCTCCAGACTAGCGGGTTCCTACGAGCAGTACTTC. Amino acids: CASSSRLAGSYEQYF.

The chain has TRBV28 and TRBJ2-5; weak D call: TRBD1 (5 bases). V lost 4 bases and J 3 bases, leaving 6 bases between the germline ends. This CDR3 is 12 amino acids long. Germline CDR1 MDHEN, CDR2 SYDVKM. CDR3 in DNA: TGTGCCAGCAGTTCAGGGAAAGAGACCCAGTACTTC. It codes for CASSSGKETQYF.

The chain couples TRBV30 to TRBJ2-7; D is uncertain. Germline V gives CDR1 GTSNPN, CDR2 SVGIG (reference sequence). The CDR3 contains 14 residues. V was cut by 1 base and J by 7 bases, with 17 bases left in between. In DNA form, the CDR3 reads TGTGCCTGGAGTGGCCAGTTTGCCCCCCGAGAGCAGTACTTC. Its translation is CAWSGQFAPREQYF.

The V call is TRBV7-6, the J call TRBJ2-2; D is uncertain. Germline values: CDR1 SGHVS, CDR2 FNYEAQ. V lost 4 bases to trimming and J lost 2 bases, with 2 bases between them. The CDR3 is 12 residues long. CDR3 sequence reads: CASSSNTGELFF. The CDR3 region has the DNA TGTGCCAGCAGCTCTAACACCGGGGAGCTGTTTTTT.

CDR3 bases: TGTGCCAGCAGTTTGGACAGCAACAATCAGCCCCAGCATTTT. Translating it yields CASSLDSNNQPQHF. The chain combines TRBV28 with TRBJ1-5; perhaps TRBD1 as D (6 bases). Germline V gene lookup returns CDR1 MDHEN and CDR2 SYDVKM. The V end was cut by 3 bases, the J end by 3 bases, with 9 bases between. CDR3 length equals 14 residues.

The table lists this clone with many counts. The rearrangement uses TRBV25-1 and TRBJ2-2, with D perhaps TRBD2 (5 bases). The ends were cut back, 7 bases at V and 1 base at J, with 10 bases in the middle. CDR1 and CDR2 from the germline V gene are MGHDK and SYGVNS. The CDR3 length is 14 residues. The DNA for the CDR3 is TGTGCCAGCAATCGGGCGGGGAACACCGGGGAGCTGTTTTTT. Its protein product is CASNRAGNTGELFF.

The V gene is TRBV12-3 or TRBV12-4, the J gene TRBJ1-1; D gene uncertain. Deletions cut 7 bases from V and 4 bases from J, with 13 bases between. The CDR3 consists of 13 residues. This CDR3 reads CASMVAEGTEAFF. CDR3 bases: TGTGCCAGCATGGTGGCAGAGGGCACTGAAGCTTTCTTT.

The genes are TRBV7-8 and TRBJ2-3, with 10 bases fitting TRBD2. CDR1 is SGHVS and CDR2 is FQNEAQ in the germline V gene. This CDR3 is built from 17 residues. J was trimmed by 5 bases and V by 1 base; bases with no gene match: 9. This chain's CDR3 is CASSLDYTAGGLDTQYF. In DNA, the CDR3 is TGTGCCAGCAGCTTAGACTACACAGCGGGGGGGCTAGATACGCAGTATTTT.

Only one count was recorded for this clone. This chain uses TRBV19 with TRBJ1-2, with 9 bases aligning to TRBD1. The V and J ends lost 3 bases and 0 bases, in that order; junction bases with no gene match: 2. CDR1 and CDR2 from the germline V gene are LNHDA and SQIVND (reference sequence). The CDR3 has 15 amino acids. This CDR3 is CASSIRDRANYGYTF. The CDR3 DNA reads TGTGCCAGTAGTATCCGGGACAGGGCTAACTATGGCTACACCTTC.

CDR3 sequence reads: CASSDGNLAGKLFF. CDR3 bases: TGTGCCAGCAGTGACGGTAACCTGGCGGGAAAACTGTTTTTT. The V call is TRBV2, the J call TRBJ1-4; D gene unclear. Germline V gives CDR1 SNHLY, CDR2 FYNNEI. This CDR3 spans 14 amino acids. V lost 3 bases and J 10 bases, leaving 15 bases between the germline ends.

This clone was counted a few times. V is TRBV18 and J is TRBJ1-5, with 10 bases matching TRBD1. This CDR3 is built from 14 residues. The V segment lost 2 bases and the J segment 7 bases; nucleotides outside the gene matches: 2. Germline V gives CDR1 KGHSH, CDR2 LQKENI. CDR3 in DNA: TGTGCCAGCTCACCAGGGACAGGGGAGCAGCCCCAGCATTTT. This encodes CASSPGTGEQPQHF.